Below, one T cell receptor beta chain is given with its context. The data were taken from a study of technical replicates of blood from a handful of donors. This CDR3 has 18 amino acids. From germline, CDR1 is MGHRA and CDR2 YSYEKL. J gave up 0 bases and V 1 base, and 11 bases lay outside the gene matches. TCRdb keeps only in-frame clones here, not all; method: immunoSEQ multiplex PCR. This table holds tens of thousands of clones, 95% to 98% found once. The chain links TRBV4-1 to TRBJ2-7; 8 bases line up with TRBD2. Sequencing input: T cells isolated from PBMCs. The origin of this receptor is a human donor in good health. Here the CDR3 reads CASSQGWERETFSYEQYF. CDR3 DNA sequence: TGCGCCAGCAGCCAAGGCTGGGAGCGGGAGACCTTCTCCTACGAGCAGTACTTC.